These 3 T cell receptor beta chains came from one sample sequenced in a study of T cell repertoires in cytomegalovirus infection. TCRdb recomputed calls from the reads with MiXCR, one row per CDR3 protein. The sample has hundreds of thousands of distinct CDR3 sequences; 6% to 8% are singletons. The sequenced sample was PBMCs. These receptor sequences come from a human donor in good health (CMV status not recorded). Some clones in this sample may be carry-over from other donors' samples.

This chain links TRBV20-1 with TRBJ1-1; no clear D gene. V shed 6 bases and J shed 0 bases, with 5 bases lying between them. Germline-derived CDR1 and CDR2 are DFQATT and SNEGSKA (reference sequence). The CDR3 length is 11 residues. CDR3 residues: CSAVVNTEAFF. The CDR3 bases are TGCAGTGCAGTAGTGAACACTGAAGCTTTCTTT.

This clonotype was seen ten or more times. This rearrangement joins TRBV5-1 to TRBJ1-1; TRBD1 might be the D (6 bases). V lost 5 bases to trimming and J lost 5 bases, with 13 bases between them. The CDR3 runs to 13 residues. Germline assignment: CDR1 SGHRS and CDR2 YFSETQ. CDR3 coding DNA: TGCGCCAGCAGAGGACAGACCAATACTGAAGCTTTCTTT. Protein: CASRGQTNTEAFF.

This clonotype was counted a few times. This sequence joins TRBV30 and TRBJ1-1; D is unclear. V was cut by 5 bases and J by 2 bases, with 12 bases left in between. In germline, CDR1 is GTSNPN, CDR2 SVGIG (reference sequence). There are 13 residues in the CDR3. The CDR3 bases are TGTGCCTGGGAACGACACGCCAACACTGAAGCTTTCTTT. Protein: CAWERHANTEAFF.